This T cell receptor beta chain was recorded in a study of cytomegalovirus exposure and HLA in healthy donors. Using immunoSEQ multiplex PCR, the repertoire was profiled, and TCRdb retains in-frame clones only, with some absent. The profile shows about 200,000 clones, around four fifths of them singletons. Trimming shortened V by 0 bases and J by 4 bases, and 13 bases separated the two germline ends. Per germline, CDR1 SGHRS and CDR2 YFSETQ. The CDR3 contains 15 residues. The receptor comes from a woman aged 18-29 years in good health and CMV-seronegative. The V call is TRBV5-1, the J call TRBJ1-1; D uncertain. Sequencing was performed on PBMCs. CDR3 amino acids: CASSLANTLATEAFF. DNA for the CDR3: TGCGCCAGCAGCTTGGCTAATACTTTGGCCACTGAAGCTTTCTTT.